The entry below describes one T cell receptor beta chain. As yet, its antigen is unknown. Preparing the TCRbeta library involved the use of unique molecular identifiers. TCRdb re-derived calls from the PCR reads in MiXCR, one entry per CDR3 protein. Of about 500,000 distinct CDR3 sequences listed, more than 9.5% are singletons. These data originate in a study of T-cell reconstitution after alpha-beta-depleted transplantation in children. Study-level results: Two months or so post-transplant, alpha-beta T cells reportedly derived from several hundred expanded graft clones. High day-60 TCRbeta diversity in some patients came from surviving recipient T cells and thymic progenitors.

The sequenced sample was PBMCs, mostly from graft donor cells, obtained 180 days after TCRalphabeta/CD19-depleted stem cell transplant. The source of this sequence is a female patient aged 2 to 10 who had a stem cell transplant for aplastic anemia, so the T cells may come from the graft donor.

This chain's CDR3 is CASSLAGTAKETQYF. The DNA for the CDR3 is TGTGCCAGCAGCTTAGCCGGGACAGCGAAAGAGACCCAGTACTTC. V and J are TRBV7-2 and TRBJ2-5, with 7 bases identical to TRBD1. The CDR3 sequence is 15 residues long. Germline CDR1 reads SGHTA; CDR2 reads FQGNSA. V shed 0 bases, J shed 3 bases, and the junction held 4 bases outside the gene matches.